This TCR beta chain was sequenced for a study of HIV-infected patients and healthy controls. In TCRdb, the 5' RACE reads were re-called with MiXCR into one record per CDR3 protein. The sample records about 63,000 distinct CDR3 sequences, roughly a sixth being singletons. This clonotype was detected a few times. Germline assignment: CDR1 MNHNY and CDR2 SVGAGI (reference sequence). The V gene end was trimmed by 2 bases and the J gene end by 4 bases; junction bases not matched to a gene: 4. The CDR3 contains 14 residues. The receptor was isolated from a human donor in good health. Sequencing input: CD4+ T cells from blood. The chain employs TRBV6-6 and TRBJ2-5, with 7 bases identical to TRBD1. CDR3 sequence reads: CASSYDRVSETQYF. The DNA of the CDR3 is TGTGCCAGCAGTTACGACAGGGTCTCAGAGACCCAGTACTTC.